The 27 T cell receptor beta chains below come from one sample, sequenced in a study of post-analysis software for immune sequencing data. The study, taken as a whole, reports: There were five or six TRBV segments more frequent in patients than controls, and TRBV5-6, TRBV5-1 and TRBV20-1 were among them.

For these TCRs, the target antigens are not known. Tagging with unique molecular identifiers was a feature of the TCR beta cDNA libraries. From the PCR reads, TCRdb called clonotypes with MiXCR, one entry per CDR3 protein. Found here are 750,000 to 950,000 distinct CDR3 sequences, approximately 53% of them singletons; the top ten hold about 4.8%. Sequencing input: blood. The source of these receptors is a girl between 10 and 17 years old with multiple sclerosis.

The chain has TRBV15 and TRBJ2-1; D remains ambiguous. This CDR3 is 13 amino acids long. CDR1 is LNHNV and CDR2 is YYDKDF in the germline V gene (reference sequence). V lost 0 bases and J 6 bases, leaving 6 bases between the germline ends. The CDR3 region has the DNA TGTGCCACCAGCAGAGATTTTGTCAATGAGCAGTTCTTC. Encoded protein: CATSRDFVNEQFF.

CDR3 bases: TGCGCCAGCAGCCAAGATCGGCAGGTCAATCAGCCCCAGCATTTT. Amino acids: CASSQDRQVNQPQHF. The chain uses TRBV4-1 and TRBJ1-5; D uncertain. V lost 0 bases, J lost 3 bases, and 9 bases lay in between. Per germline, CDR1 MGHRA and CDR2 YSYEKL. The CDR3 is 15 amino acids.

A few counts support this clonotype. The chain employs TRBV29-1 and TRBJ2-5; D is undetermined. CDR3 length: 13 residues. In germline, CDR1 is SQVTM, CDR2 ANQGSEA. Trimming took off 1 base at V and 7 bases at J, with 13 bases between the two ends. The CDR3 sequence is CSVEGTTRMTQYF. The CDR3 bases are TGCAGCGTTGAAGGAACAACTCGTATGACCCAGTACTTC.

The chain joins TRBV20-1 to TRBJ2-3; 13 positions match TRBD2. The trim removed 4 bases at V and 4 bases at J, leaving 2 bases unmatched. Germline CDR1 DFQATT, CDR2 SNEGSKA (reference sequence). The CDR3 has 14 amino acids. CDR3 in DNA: TGCAGTGCTACTACTAGCGGGGGGGCAGATACGCAGTATTTT. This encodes CSATTSGGADTQYF.

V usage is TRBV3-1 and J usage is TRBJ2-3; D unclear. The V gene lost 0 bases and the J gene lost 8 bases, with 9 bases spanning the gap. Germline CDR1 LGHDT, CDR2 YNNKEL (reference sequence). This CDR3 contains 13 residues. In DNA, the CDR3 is TGTGCCAGCAGCCAAGATCGACTGTGTACGCAGTATTTT. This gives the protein CASSQDRLCTQYF.

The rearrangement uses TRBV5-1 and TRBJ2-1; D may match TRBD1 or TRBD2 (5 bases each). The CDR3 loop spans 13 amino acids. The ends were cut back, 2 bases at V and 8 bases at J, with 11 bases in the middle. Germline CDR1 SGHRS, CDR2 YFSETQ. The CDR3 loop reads CASSFEGTDEQFF. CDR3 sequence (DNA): TGCGCCAGCAGCTTTGAAGGGACGGATGAGCAGTTCTTC.

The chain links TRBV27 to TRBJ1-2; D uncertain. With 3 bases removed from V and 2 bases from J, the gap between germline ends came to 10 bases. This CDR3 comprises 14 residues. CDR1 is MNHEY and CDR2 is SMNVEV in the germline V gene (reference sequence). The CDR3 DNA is TGTGCCAGCAGTTTGGCCGGGCCCAACTATGGCTACACCTTC. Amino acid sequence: CASSLAGPNYGYTF.

This CDR3 reads CASSLLDRYNTGELFF. In DNA form, the CDR3 reads TGTGCCAGCAGCTTATTAGACAGATATAACACCGGGGAGCTGTTTTTT. The chain is built from TRBV7-8 and TRBJ2-2, with a tentative D call TRBD1 (5 bases). The CDR3 has 16 amino acids. CDR1 SGHVS and CDR2 FQNEAQ come from the germline V gene. The V gene lost 2 bases and the J gene lost 2 bases, with 12 bases spanning the gap.

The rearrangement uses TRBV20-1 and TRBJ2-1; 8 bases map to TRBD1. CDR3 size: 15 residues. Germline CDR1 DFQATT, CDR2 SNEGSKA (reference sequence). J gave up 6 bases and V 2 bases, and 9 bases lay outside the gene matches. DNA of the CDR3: TGCAGTGCTAGAAGTATCCAGGGGGCGCTCAATGAGCAGTTCTTC. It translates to CSARSIQGALNEQFF.

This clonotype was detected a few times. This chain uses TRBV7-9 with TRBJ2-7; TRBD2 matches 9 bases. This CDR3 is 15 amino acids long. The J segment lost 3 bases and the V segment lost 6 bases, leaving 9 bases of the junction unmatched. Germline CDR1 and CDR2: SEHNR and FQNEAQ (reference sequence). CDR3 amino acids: CASRTGSGGLYEQYF. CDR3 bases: TGTGCCAGCAGAACCGGTAGCGGGGGCCTCTACGAGCAGTACTTC.

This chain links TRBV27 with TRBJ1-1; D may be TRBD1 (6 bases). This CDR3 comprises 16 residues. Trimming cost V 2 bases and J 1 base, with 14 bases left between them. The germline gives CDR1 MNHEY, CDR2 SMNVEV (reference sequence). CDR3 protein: CASSLVSGTPNTEAFF. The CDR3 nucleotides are TGTGCCAGCAGTTTAGTATCCGGGACACCGAACACTGAAGCTTTCTTT.

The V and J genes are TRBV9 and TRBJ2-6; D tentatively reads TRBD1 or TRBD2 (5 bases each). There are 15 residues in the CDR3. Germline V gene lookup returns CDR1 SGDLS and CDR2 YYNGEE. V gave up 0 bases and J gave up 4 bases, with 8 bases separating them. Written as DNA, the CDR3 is TGTGCCAGCAGCGTAGCAGGGACCGGGGCCAACGTCCTGACTTTC. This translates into CASSVAGTGANVLTF. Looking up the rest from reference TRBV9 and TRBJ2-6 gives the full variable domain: DSGVTQTPKHLITATGQRVTLRCSPRSGDLSVYWYQQSLDQGLQFLIQYYNGEERAKGNILERFSAQQFPDLHSELNLSSLELGDSALYFCASSVAGTGANVLTFGAGSRLTVL.

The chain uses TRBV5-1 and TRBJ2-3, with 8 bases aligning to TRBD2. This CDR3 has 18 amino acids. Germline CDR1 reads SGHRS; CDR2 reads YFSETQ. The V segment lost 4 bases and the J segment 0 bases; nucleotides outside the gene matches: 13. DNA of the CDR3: TGCGCCAGCAGCGTCGGACGCCCAGCGGGGGCTAGCACAGATACGCAGTATTTT. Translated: CASSVGRPAGASTDTQYF.

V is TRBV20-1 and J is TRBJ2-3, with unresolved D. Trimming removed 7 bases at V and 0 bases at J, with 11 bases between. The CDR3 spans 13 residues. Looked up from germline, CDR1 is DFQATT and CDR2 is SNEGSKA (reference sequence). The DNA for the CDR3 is TGCAGTGTGTCGATTTCTAGCACAGATACGCAGTATTTT. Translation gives CSVSISSTDTQYF.

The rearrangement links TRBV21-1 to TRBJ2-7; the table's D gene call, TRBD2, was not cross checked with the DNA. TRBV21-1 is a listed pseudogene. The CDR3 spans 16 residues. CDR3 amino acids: CASSKALLGPPYEQYF. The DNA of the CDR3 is TGTGCCAGCAGCAAAGCGCTTTTAGGGCCCCCCTACGAGCAGTACTTC.

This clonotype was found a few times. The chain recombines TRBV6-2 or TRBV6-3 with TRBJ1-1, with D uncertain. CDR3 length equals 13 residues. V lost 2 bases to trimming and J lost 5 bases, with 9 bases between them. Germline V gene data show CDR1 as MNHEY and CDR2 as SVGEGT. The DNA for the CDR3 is TGTGCCAGCAGTTACCCCCTTAGGACTGAAGCTTTCTTT. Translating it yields CASSYPLRTEAFF.

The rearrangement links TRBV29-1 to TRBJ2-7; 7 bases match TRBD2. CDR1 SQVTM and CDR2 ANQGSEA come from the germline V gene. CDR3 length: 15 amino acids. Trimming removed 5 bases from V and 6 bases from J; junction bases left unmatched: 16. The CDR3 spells CSVNQEGTIVSEQYF. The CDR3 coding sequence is TGCAGCGTTAATCAGGAGGGGACTATCGTGAGCGAGCAGTACTTC.

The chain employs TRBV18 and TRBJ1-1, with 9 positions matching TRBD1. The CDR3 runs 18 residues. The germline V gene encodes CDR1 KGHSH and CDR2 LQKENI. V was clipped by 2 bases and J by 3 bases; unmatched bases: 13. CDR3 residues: CASSPIQRWGQGHTEAFF. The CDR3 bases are TGTGCCAGCTCACCAATCCAACGGTGGGGACAGGGACACACTGAAGCTTTCTTT.

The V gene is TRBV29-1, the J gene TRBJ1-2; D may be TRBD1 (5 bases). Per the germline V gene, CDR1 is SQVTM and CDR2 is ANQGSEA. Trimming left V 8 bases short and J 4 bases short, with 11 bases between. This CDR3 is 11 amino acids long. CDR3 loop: CSIGGSYGYTF. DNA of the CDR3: TGCAGCATTGGGGGGAGCTATGGCTACACCTTC.

CDR3 loop: CASSQEGTGSNQPQHF. For the CDR3, the DNA is TGCGCCAGCAGCCAAGAAGGGACAGGGAGTAATCAGCCCCAGCATTTT. The rearrangement links TRBV4-1 to TRBJ1-5; 9 bases align to TRBD1. CDR1 MGHRA and CDR2 YSYEKL come from the germline V gene. Trimming at V came to 0 bases and at J to 4 bases, leaving 4 bases not matched to a gene. The CDR3 length is 16 residues.

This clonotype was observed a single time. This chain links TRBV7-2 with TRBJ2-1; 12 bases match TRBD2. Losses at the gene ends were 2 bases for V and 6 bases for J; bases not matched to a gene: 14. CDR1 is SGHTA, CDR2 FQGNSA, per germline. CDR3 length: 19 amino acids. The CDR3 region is CASSLRPRLAGGPTNEQFF. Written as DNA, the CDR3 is TGTGCCAGCAGCTTACGTCCTAGGCTAGCGGGAGGGCCTACCAATGAGCAGTTCTTC.

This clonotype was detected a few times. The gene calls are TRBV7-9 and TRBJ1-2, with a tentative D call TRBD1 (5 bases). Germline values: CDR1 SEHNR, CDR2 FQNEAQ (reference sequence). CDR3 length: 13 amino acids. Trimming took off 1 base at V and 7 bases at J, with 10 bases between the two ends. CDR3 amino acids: CASSLGAGSGYTF. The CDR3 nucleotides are TGTGCCAGCAGCTTAGGGGCAGGGAGTGGCTACACCTTC.

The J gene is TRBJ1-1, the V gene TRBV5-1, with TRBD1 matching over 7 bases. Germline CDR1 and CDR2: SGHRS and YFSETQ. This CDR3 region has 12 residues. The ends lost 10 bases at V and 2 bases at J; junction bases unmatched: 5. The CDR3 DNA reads TGCGCCGTCCGGGACAGCAACACTGAAGCTTTCTTT. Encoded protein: CAVRDSNTEAFF.

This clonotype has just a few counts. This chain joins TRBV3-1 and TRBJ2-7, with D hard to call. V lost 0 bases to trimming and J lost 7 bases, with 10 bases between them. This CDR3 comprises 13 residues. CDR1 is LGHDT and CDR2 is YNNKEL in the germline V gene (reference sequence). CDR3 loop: CASSQDPFWEQYF. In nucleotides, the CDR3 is TGTGCCAGCAGCCAAGATCCCTTCTGGGAGCAGTACTTC.

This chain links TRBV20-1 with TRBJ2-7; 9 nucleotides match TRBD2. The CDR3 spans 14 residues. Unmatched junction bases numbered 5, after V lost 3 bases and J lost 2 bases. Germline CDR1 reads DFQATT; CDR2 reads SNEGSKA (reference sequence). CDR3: CSASGSGRAYEQYF. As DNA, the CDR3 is TGCAGTGCTAGCGGTAGCGGGAGAGCCTACGAGCAGTACTTC.

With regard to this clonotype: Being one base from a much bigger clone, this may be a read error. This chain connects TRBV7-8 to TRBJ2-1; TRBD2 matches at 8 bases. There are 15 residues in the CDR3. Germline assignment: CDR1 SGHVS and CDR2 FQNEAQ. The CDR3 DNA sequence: TGTGCCAGCGGCTTAGAGCCAGCGGGAGATAATGAGCAGTTCTTC. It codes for CASGLEPAGDNEQFF. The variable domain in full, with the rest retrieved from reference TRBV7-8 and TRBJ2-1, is GAGVSQSPRYKVAKRGQDVALRCDPISGHVSLFWYQQALGQGPEFLTYFQNEAQLDKSGLPSDRFFAERPEGSVSTLKIQRTQQEDSAVYLCASGLEPAGDNEQFFGPGTRLTVL.

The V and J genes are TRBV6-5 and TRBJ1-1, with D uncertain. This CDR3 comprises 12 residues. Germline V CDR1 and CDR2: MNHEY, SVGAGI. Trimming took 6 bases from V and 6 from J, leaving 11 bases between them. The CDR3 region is CASRPSRSEAFF. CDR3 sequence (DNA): TGTGCCAGCAGACCTTCCAGGTCTGAAGCTTTCTTT.